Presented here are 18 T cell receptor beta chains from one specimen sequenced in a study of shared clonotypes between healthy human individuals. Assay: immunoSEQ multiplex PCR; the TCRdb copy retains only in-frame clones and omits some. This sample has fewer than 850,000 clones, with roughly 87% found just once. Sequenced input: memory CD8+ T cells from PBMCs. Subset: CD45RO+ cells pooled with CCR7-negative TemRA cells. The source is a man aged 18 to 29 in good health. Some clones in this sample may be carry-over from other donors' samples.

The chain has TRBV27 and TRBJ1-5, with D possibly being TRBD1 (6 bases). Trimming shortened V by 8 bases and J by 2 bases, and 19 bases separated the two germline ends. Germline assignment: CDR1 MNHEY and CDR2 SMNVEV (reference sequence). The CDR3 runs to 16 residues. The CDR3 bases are TGTGCCAGCCCGGATCTAACAGGGTTTGGCAATCAGCCCCAGCATTTT. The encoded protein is CASPDLTGFGNQPQHF.

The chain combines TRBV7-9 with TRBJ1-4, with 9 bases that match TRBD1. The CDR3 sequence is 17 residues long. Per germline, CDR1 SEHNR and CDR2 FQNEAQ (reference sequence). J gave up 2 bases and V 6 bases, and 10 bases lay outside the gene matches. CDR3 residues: CASRSGTGKGTNEKLFF. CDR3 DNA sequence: TGTGCCAGCAGATCCGGGACAGGGAAGGGGACTAATGAAAAACTGTTTTTT.

CDR3 sequence (DNA): TGTGCCAGCAGCGCTCGACAGGGAATTAACTATGGCTACACCTTC. This encodes CASSARQGINYGYTF. This chain connects TRBV9 to TRBJ1-2, with 7 bases identical to TRBD1. The CDR3 runs to 15 residues. In germline, CDR1 is SGDLS, CDR2 YYNGEE. The junction had 6 bases not matched to a gene; V was cut back by 3 bases and J by 1 base.

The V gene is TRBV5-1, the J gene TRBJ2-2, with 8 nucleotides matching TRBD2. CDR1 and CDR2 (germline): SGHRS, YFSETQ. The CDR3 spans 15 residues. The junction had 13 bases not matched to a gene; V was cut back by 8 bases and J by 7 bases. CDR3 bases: TGCGCCAGTCGGCTACAGCGGGAGTTTGTCGGGGAGCTGTTTTTT. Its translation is CASRLQREFVGELFF.

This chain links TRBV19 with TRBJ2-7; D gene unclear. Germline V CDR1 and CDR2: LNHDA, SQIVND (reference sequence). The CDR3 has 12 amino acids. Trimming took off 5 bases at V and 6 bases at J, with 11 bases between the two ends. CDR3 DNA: TGTGCCAGTAGTTCCGGAGTTGCCGAGCAGTACTTC. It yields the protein CASSSGVAEQYF.

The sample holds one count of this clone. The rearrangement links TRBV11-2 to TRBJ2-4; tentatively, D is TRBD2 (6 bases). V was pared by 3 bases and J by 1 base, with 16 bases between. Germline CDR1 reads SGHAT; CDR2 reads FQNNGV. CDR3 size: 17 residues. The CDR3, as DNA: TGTGCCAGCAGCTTGCGAGGGAGGCCTTTGGCCAAAAACATTCAGTACTTC. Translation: CASSLRGRPLAKNIQYF.

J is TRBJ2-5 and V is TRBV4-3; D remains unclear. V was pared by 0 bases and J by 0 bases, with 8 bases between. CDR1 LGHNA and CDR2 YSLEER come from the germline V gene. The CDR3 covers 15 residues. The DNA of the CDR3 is TGCGCCAGCAGCCAAGACAATACCTACCAAGAGACCCAGTACTTC. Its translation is CASSQDNTYQETQYF.

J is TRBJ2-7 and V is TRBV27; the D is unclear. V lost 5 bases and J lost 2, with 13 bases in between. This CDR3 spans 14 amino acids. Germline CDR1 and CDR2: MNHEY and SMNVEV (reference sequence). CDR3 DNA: TGTGCCAGCAGTCCCGCACCGGGCGCCTACGAGCAGTACTTC. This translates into CASSPAPGAYEQYF.

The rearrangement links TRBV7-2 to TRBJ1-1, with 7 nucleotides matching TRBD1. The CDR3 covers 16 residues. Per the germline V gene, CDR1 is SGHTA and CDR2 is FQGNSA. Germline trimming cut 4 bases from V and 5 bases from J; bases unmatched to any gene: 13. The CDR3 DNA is TGTGCCAGCAGCTCATCCCCCAGACAGGGAGGGACTGAAGCTTTCTTT. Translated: CASSSSPRQGGTEAFF.

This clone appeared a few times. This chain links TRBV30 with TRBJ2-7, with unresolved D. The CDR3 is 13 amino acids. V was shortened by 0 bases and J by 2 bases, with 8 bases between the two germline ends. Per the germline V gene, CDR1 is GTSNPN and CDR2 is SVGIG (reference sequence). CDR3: CAWSVKAAYEQYF. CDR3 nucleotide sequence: TGTGCCTGGAGTGTTAAGGCGGCCTACGAGCAGTACTTC.

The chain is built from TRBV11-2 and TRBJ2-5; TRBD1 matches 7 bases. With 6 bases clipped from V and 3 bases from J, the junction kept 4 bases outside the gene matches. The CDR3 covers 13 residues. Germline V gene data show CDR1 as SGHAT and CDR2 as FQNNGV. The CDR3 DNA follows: TGTGCCAGCAGGGACAGGAGAGAAGAGACCCAGTACTTC. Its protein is CASRDRREETQYF.

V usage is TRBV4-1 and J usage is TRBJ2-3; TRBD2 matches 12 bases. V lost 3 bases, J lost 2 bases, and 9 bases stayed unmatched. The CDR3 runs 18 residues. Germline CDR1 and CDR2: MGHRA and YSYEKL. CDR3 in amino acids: CASSQQGLAGWFTDTQYF. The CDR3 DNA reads TGCGCCAGCAGCCAGCAAGGACTAGCGGGATGGTTCACAGATACGCAGTATTTT.

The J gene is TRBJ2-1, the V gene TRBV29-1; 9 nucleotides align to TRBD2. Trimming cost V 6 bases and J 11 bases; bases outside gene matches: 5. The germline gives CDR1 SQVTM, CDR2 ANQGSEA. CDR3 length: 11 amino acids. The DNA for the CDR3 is TGCAGCGTCGCCCCTAGCGGGAAGCAGTTCTTC. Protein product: CSVAPSGKQFF.

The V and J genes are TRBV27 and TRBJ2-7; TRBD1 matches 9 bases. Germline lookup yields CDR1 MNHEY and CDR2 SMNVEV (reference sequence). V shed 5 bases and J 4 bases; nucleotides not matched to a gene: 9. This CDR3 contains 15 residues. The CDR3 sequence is CASSGKQGAGYEQYF. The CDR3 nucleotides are TGTGCCAGCAGTGGGAAACAGGGGGCGGGATACGAGCAGTACTTC.

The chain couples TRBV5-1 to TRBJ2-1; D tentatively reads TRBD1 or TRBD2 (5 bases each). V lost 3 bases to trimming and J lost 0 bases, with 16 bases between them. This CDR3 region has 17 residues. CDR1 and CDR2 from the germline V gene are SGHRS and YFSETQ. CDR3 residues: CASSWKPGPRSYNEQFF. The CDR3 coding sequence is TGCGCCAGCAGCTGGAAACCGGGGCCCCGCTCCTACAATGAGCAGTTCTTC.

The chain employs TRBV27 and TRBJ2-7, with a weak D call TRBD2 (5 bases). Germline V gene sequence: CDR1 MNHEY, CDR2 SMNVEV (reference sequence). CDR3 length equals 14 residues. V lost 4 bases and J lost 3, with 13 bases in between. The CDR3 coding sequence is TGTGCCAGCAGTTCCGGACTGGGGATCTACGAGCAGTACTTC. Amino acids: CASSSGLGIYEQYF.

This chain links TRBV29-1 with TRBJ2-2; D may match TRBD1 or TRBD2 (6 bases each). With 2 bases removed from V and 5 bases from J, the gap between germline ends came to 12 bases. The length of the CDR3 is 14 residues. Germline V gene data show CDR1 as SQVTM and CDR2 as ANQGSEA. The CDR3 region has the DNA TGCAGCGTTGAAATCCGGGGGACAACCGGGGAGCTGTTTTTT. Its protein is CSVEIRGTTGELFF.

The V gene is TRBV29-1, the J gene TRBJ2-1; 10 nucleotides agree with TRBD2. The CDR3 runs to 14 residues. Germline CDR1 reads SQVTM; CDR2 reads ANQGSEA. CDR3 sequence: CSERAGGPSGEQFF. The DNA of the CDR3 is TGCAGTGAGCGAGCGGGAGGGCCGAGTGGTGAGCAGTTCTTC.